This T cell receptor beta chain stems from a study of vaccination and CD4 T cells after COVID-19. Background on the study: SARS-CoV-2, HCoV-NL63, HCoV-OC43 and HCoV-229E supplied the overlapping spike peptides used to stimulate cells.

Treatment of the sample: roughly nine-day PBMC culture with coronavirus spike peptide pools or control peptides (ViraFEST assay). Trimming removed 6 bases at V and 3 bases at J, with 15 bases between. Per the germline V gene, CDR1 is SNHLY and CDR2 is FYNNEI. The length of the CDR3 is 14 residues. Concerning this clonotype: The antigen is undetermined.

Sequenced with the Oncomine TCR Beta short-read assay was DNA taken from cultured CD4+ T cells. Researchers extracted genomic DNA from CD4+ T cells that had been cultured. TCRdb analysed the PCR reads with MiXCR anew, one entry per CDR3 protein. This repertoire shows 3,000 to 4,000 distinct CDR3 sequences, 76% found once; its top ten account for 24%. The sequenced material came from CD4+ T cells from blood, cultured in vitro. The TCR comes from a human donor who had recovered from COVID-19. This chain connects TRBV2 to TRBJ2-7, with TRBD1 as a possible D gene (6 bases). The CDR3 coding sequence is TGTGCCAGCAGGGGGAACAGGGTAGTCTACGAGCAGTACTTC. Amino acids: CASRGNRVVYEQYF. Complete variable domain (other parts from reference TRBV2 and TRBJ2-7): EPEVTQTPSHQVTQMGQEVILRCVPISNHLYFYWYRQILGQKVEFLVSFYNNEISEKSEIFDDQFSVERPDGSNFTLKIRSTKLEDSAMYFCASRGNRVVYEQYFGPGTRLTVT.